Included here is one T cell receptor (beta chain) sequence, with context. The sample comes from a study of blood T cell repertoires in COVID-19. Study summary: From T cells, B-cell-depleted T cells, or PBMCs came the material, which was cDNA or gDNA.

V lost 3 bases and J 3 bases, leaving 11 bases between the germline ends. CDR1 and CDR2 from the germline V gene are DFQATT and SNEGSKA (reference sequence). The CDR3 runs to 13 residues. While infection was still active, Seattle patients were enrolled and then followed longitudinally. Methods used by the authors: Reference gene primer amplification yielded estimated nucleated cell counts. Clones were read by immunoSEQ multiplex PCR, and TCRdb kept only the in-frame ones, dropping some. That table gives V, J and clone size, and the DNA gave D and trimming. The sample contains about 240,000 clones, more than 80% of which appear only once.

The chain employs TRBV20-1 and TRBJ2-5, with D possibly matching TRBD1 (5 bases). The sequenced sample consisted of peripheral blood. The sequence was obtained from a woman of 80 years or more with COVID-19, enrolled during active disease. The CDR3 here is CSASKGSEETQYF. DNA of the CDR3: TGCAGTGCTAGTAAGGGGTCCGAAGAGACCCAGTACTTC.